The clone carrying this TCR beta chain was found many times. Its antigen remains unknown. Quantitative 5'-RACE with molecular barcodes was used to make the TCR beta libraries. One entry per CDR3 protein, called by TCRdb with MiXCR from the 5' RACE reads. The sample lists more than 150,000 distinct CDR3 sequences; approximately 10% were seen once. This sample is drawn from a study of CD8 T cells in ankylosing spondylitis. The V end was cut by 6 bases, the J end by 2 bases, with 16 bases between. Per the germline V gene, CDR1 is DFQATT and CDR2 is SNEGSKA (reference sequence). This CDR3 spans 14 amino acids. The study's findings and limits: Reportedly, matched ankylosing spondylitis synovial fluid was significantly enriched for disease-linked clones.

The chain joins TRBV20-1 to TRBJ2-5; D not certain. Material: blood, either unsorted or a sorted T cell fraction (not recorded which). The receptor comes from a male donor with ankylosing spondylitis or in good health (not recorded which). In nucleotides, the CDR3 is TGCAGTGCCGTCCCGACGGGCGGACAAGAGACCCAGTACTTC. Translating it yields CSAVPTGGQETQYF.